Described below is a single T cell receptor (beta chain) sequence and its context. Recruits, aged about 18 to 95 years, lived in 24 US areas. Which cohort a participant joined came from the clinical history participants gave. The sample comes from a study of blood T cell repertoires in COVID-19. Study in general: In each case, the material was cDNA or gDNA derived from T cells, B-cell-depleted T cells, or PBMCs.

The CDR3 has 18 residues. V was trimmed by 4 bases and J by 3 bases, leaving 19 bases between them. Per germline, CDR1 MNHEY and CDR2 SMNVEV (reference sequence). Authors' data handling: Using reference gene primer amplification, nucleated cell counts were estimated. TCRdb keeps only in-frame clones here, not all; method: immunoSEQ multiplex PCR. The DNA gave D and trimming, while V, J and clone size come from that table. The table has approximately 220,000 clones, around 82% seen once. Sequencing input: PBMCs or T cells enriched from blood (not recorded which). The chain recombines TRBV27 with TRBJ2-6; unclear D gene. This receptor was obtained from a woman aged 35 to 49 with acute COVID-19. The CDR3, as DNA: TGTGCCAGCAGTTCCTATATCCTCCCTAGTGGTGGGGCCAACGTCCTGACTTTC. This sequence encodes CASSSYILPSGGANVLTF.